The 19 T cell receptor beta chains below were found in one sample sequenced in a study of beta chain features in type 1 diabetes. Expressed TCRB transcripts were sequenced because the entire RNA isolate underwent reverse transcription. Assay: immunoSEQ multiplex PCR; the TCRdb copy retains only in-frame clones and omits some. Of roughly 300,000 clones in the sample, less than 15% were seen once. The sequenced material came from central memory CD4+ T cells from blood. The receptors here all came from a man aged 25 to 40 in good health.

This clone was recorded many times. Other DNA sequences in this specimen translate into the identical CDR3. This chain links TRBV27 with TRBJ1-4, with 7 bases identical to TRBD1. Germline assignment: CDR1 MNHEY and CDR2 SMNVEV (reference sequence). The CDR3 sequence is 13 residues long. V shed 8 bases and J 8 bases; nucleotides not matched to a gene: 8. The CDR3 DNA reads TGTGCCAGCCACAGACAGGGAGGCGAAAAACTGTTTTTT. Translated, it gives CASHRQGGEKLFF.

In this sample, this clone turned up a few times. This rearrangement joins TRBV7-2 to TRBJ2-3; D call uncertain. V was pared by 1 base and J by 2 bases, with 7 bases between. Germline V gene data show CDR1 as SGHTA and CDR2 as FQGNSA. The CDR3 is 14 residues long. The CDR3 region has the DNA TGTGCCAGCAGCTTAGATGTCAACACAGATACGCAGTATTTT. Protein: CASSLDVNTDTQYF.

The chain carries TRBV7-2 and TRBJ1-2; 7 bases align to TRBD1. The CDR3 is 15 residues long. V shed 5 bases and J 5 bases; nucleotides not matched to a gene: 11. The germline gives CDR1 SGHTA, CDR2 FQGNSA. As DNA, the CDR3 is TGTGCCAGCAGCCCCCGGACAGGACCACAATATGGCTACACCTTC. Protein sequence: CASSPRTGPQYGYTF.

The table lists this clone with a few counts. The gene calls are TRBV27 and TRBJ2-7; the D gene is possibly TRBD1 (6 bases). V lost 3 bases and J lost 5, with 14 bases in between. Germline assignment: CDR1 MNHEY and CDR2 SMNVEV (reference sequence). The CDR3 spans 14 residues. This CDR3 reads CASSLRGGLHEQYF. The DNA of the CDR3 is TGTGCCAGCAGTTTGAGAGGGGGTTTGCACGAGCAGTACTTC.

The V gene is TRBV28, the J gene TRBJ2-3; D gene unclear. V shed 4 bases and J shed 1 base, with 12 bases lying between them. CDR1 MDHEN and CDR2 SYDVKM come from the germline V gene. The CDR3 spans 15 residues. Written as DNA, the CDR3 is TGTGCCAGCAGTTCAGGAGCACTCGGCACAGATACGCAGTATTTT. It translates to CASSSGALGTDTQYF.

This clone was counted at least ten times. Additional DNA sequences in this sample encode the identical CDR3. The chain links TRBV18 to TRBJ2-3; the D gene is possibly TRBD1 (6 bases). Germline V gene lookup returns CDR1 KGHSH and CDR2 LQKENI. V lost 0 bases and J lost 6, with 10 bases in between. This CDR3 spans 14 amino acids. As DNA, the CDR3 is TGTGCCAGCTCACCACCCGGGACATCGGATACGCAGTATTTT. The encoded protein is CASSPPGTSDTQYF.

This clone came up a few times. The rearrangement uses TRBV7-2 and TRBJ1-2, with TRBD1 matching over 8 bases. V shed 5 bases, J shed 4 bases, and the junction held 6 bases outside the gene matches. CDR1 is SGHTA, CDR2 FQGNSA, per germline. The CDR3 is made up of 14 amino acids. The CDR3 nucleotides are TGTGCCAGCAGCGGCACAGGGGGGCCCTATGGCTACACCTTC. Amino acids: CASSGTGGPYGYTF.

The rearrangement uses TRBV6-5 and TRBJ1-1; unclear D gene. The CDR3 spans 15 residues. Per the germline V gene, CDR1 is MNHEY and CDR2 is SVGAGI. V was pared by 2 bases and J by 3 bases, with 13 bases between. The CDR3 region is CASSYGGGLDTEAFF. As DNA, the CDR3 is TGTGCCAGCAGTTACGGCGGAGGGCTTGACACTGAAGCTTTCTTT.

This clone was detected ten times or more. CDR3 loop: CASSRSRDSYEQYF. The CDR3 DNA reads TGTGCCAGTAGTCGGTCCAGGGACTCCTACGAGCAGTACTTC. The chain recombines TRBV19 with TRBJ2-7, with TRBD1 as a possible D gene (5 bases). With 5 bases removed from V and 0 bases from J, the gap between germline ends came to 11 bases. Germline CDR1 and CDR2: LNHDA and SQIVND (reference sequence). The CDR3 length is 14 residues.

V and J are TRBV18 and TRBJ2-2, with D possibly matching TRBD1 (6 bases). Looked up from germline, CDR1 is KGHSH and CDR2 is LQKENI. V lost 6 bases, J lost 1 base, and 9 bases lay in between. The CDR3 loop spans 14 amino acids. CDR3 nucleotide sequence: TGTGCCAGCTCGGGACAACAGAACACCGGGGAGCTGTTTTTT. It translates to CASSGQQNTGELFF.

CDR3 region: CASSFSDTQYF. The DNA for the CDR3 is TGTGCCAGCAGCTTCTCAGATACGCAGTATTTT. The gene calls are TRBV7-2 and TRBJ2-3, with D unclear. The CDR3 consists of 11 residues. Trimming took 3 bases from V and 4 from J, leaving 2 bases between them. Per germline, CDR1 SGHTA and CDR2 FQGNSA.

V is TRBV4-3 and J is TRBJ2-3; maybe TRBD2 (5 bases). V was cut by 0 bases and J by 0 bases, with 7 bases left in between. The germline CDR1 and CDR2 sequences are LGHNA and YSLEER. This CDR3 contains 15 residues. CDR3 nucleotides: TGCGCCAGCAGCCAAGATAGGACTAGCACAGATACGCAGTATTTT. It encodes CASSQDRTSTDTQYF.

This clone was counted a few times. The identical CDR3 is also encoded by other nucleotide sequences in the sample. The CDR3 coding sequence is TGTGCCAGCAGTGAAGGGGGGGGCAATCAGCCCCAGCATTTT. It is translated as CASSEGGGNQPQHF. The rearrangement joins TRBV2 to TRBJ1-5; D might be TRBD1 (5 bases). The V end lost 1 base, the J end lost 2 bases, and 6 bases lay between the germline ends. Germline lookup yields CDR1 SNHLY and CDR2 FYNNEI. CDR3 length: 14 amino acids.

This clone was counted between two and nine times. This chain connects TRBV30 to TRBJ1-2; the D is unclear. The CDR3 is 11 residues long. CDR1 and CDR2 from the germline V gene are GTSNPN and SVGIG (reference sequence). Between the trimmed V and J ends, which lost 3 bases and 5 bases, there was a span of 7 bases. The CDR3 DNA reads TGTGCCTGGAGCGGTCGGTATGGCTACACCTTC. Its translation: CAWSGRYGYTF.

This chain uses TRBV29-1 with TRBJ2-1; 8 bases align to TRBD2. CDR1 is SQVTM, CDR2 ANQGSEA, per germline. Germline trimming cut 6 bases from V and 7 bases from J; bases unmatched to any gene: 14. The CDR3 covers 15 residues. This CDR3 reads CSVEIPRGGRNEQFF. The DNA for the CDR3 is TGCAGCGTCGAGATCCCACGGGGGGGCCGTAATGAGCAGTTCTTC.

This clone was detected many times. The CDR3 DNA is TGTGCCAGCGCCAGGCCTTTGGGCGACGAGCAGTACTTC. This translates into CASARPLGDEQYF. The gene calls are TRBV27 and TRBJ2-7; the D is unclear. The CDR3 length is 13 residues. V lost 8 bases, J lost 5 bases, and 16 bases lay in between. Per the germline V gene, CDR1 is MNHEY and CDR2 is SMNVEV (reference sequence).

This clone has a handful of counts. The chain recombines TRBV20-1 with TRBJ1-1; unclear D gene. V was trimmed by 5 bases and J by 2 bases, leaving 6 bases between them. CDR3 length: 11 amino acids. The germline V gene has CDR1 DFQATT and CDR2 SNEGSKA (reference sequence). The CDR3, as DNA: TGCAGTGCTTCAACAAACACTGAAGCTTTCTTT. As protein: CSASTNTEAFF.

The sample holds a few counts of this clone. The rearrangement joins TRBV7-7 to TRBJ2-1; D is unclear. Germline-derived CDR1 and CDR2 are SSHAT and FNYEAQ (reference sequence). The CDR3 spans 17 residues. Trimming stripped 0 bases from V and 3 bases from J, with 15 bases between. In DNA, the CDR3 is TGTGCCAGCAGCTTAGCGGCTCTTCATGGCCTCTACAATGAGCAGTTCTTC. Translation: CASSLAALHGLYNEQFF.

V gene TRBV6-6 combines with J gene TRBJ1-1; the match to TRBD1 covers 9 bases. The CDR3 sequence is 14 residues long. Germline lookup yields CDR1 MNHNY and CDR2 SVGAGI (reference sequence). V dropped 6 bases and J dropped 1; count of bases not matched to a gene: 3. The CDR3 nucleotides are TGTGCCAGCAGCAGGGGACAGGGGAACACTGAAGCTTTCTTT. Protein: CASSRGQGNTEAFF.